This T cell receptor (beta chain) derives from a study of T cell responses to AZD1222 COVID-19 vaccine. Study conclusions and caveats: Recipients of two AZD1222 doses showed rising Spike-specific TCR breadth and depth.

The V end lost 5 bases, the J end lost 3 bases, and 11 bases lay between the germline ends. The CDR3 consists of 13 residues. Germline CDR1 SGHRS, CDR2 YFSETQ. With regard to this clone: Its specificity is unknown.

TCRdb keeps only in-frame clones here, not all; method: immunoSEQ multiplex PCR. The sample shows fewer than 200,000 clones, 88% of them seen only once. The sequenced sample was peripheral blood, obtained 28 days after the second AZD1222 dose. This chain connects TRBV5-1 to TRBJ1-1; D may be TRBD1 (6 bases). This TCR came from an adult who received the AZD1222 COVID-19 vaccine. In DNA, the CDR3 is TGCGCCAGCAGAATTAACAGGGACACTGAAGCTTTCTTT. Amino acid sequence: CASRINRDTEAFF.